This passage covers 18 T cell receptor beta chains from one sample sequenced in a study of regulatory T cells in long-lasting Graves disease. The time point was: newly diagnosed GD, antithyroid drugs for less than 3 months. Making the TCR library involved RNA that had been extracted from PBMCs. Construction of TCR beta libraries relied on iRepertoire HTBI primers and on Arm-PCR targeting CDR3 regions. TCRdb recomputed calls from the multiplex PCR reads with MiXCR, one row per CDR3 protein. The table includes 250,000 to 300,000 distinct CDR3 sequences, around a sixth detected once. These sequences were also reported in another study, on T cells in Graves' hyperthyroidism and ophthalmopathy.

The sequencing here drew on peripheral blood mononuclear cells (PBMCs), taken at new diagnosis, from a patient treated with antithyroid drugs. The receptors shown here come from a woman aged 30 to 39 with Graves disease.

As for this clonotype: A single base separates this from a much larger clone, so it may be a read error. The chain has TRBV12-3 or TRBV12-4 and TRBJ2-5; 9 bases line up with TRBD1. V trimming: 4 bases; J trimming: 4 bases; junction bases outside the gene matches: 7. The CDR3 covers 15 residues. The CDR3 DNA reads TGTGCCAGCAGTTCCACCCCGACAGGGGGAGAGACCCAGTACTTC. Translation: CASSSTPTGGETQYF.

This clonotype has a count of ten or more. The chain is built from TRBV19 and TRBJ1-5; tentatively, D is TRBD1 (6 bases). This CDR3 is 18 amino acids long. Trimming stripped 7 bases from V and 1 base from J, with 23 bases between. Germline V gene data show CDR1 as LNHDA and CDR2 as SQIVND (reference sequence). The CDR3 sequence: CASIGAGASAISNQPQHF. Here the CDR3 DNA reads TGTGCCAGTATAGGTGCGGGGGCCTCCGCTATAAGCAATCAGCCCCAGCATTTT.

Turning to this clonotype: A much larger clone differs by one base, so this may be a read error. The chain recombines TRBV27 with TRBJ2-3, with TRBD1 identical over 8 bases. Germline V lookup: CDR1 MNHEY, CDR2 SMNVEV (reference sequence). The CDR3 consists of 18 residues. The V segment lost 5 bases and the J segment 3 bases; nucleotides outside the gene matches: 16. The CDR3 coding sequence is TGTGCCAGCAGTGACGCGGGTGGACAGGGCGGTTCAACAGATACGCAGTATTTT. Its translation: CASSDAGGQGGSTDTQYF.

This clonotype was detected ten times or more. This chain uses TRBV9 with TRBJ2-3, with 9 bases that match TRBD2. This CDR3 region has 16 residues. The germline CDR1 and CDR2 sequences are SGDLS and YYNGEE. V was pared by 0 bases and J by 2 bases, with 4 bases of the junction left unmatched. The CDR3: CASSVVAGGHTDTQYF. DNA for the CDR3: TGTGCCAGCAGCGTAGTTGCGGGGGGGCACACAGATACGCAGTATTTT.

Note on this clonotype: With a far larger clone one base away, a read error is the likely cause. The chain is built from TRBV3-1 and TRBJ1-4; D not certain. CDR1 LGHDT and CDR2 YNNKEL come from the germline V gene (reference sequence). The CDR3 length is 14 residues. The CDR3 spells CASSPLKGSEKPFF. In DNA, the CDR3 is TGTGCCAGCAGCCCCTTGAAAGGGAGTGAAAAACCGTTTTTT. Full variable domain (missing parts from reference TRBV3-1 and TRBJ1-4): DTAVSQTPKYLVTQMGNDKSIKCEQNLGHDTMYWYKQDSKKFLKIMFSYNNKELIINETVPNRFSPKSPDKAHLNLHINSLELGDSAVYFCASSPLKGSEKPFFGSGTQLSVL.

This clonotype appeared many times. The V and J genes are TRBV12-3 or TRBV12-4 and TRBJ2-2, with D possibly matching TRBD2 (5 bases). The CDR3 consists of 14 residues. Trimming shortened V by 6 bases and J by 4 bases, and 12 bases separated the two germline ends. The CDR3: CASSYPGTTGELFF. In DNA form, the CDR3 reads TGTGCCAGCAGCTATCCGGGAACCACCGGGGAGCTGTTTTTT.

About this clonotype: A far larger clone differs by one base, so this is likely a read error. The chain links TRBV11-2 to TRBJ1-1; D is perhaps TRBD1 (5 bases). The CDR3 sequence is 13 residues long. Germline V gene data show CDR1 as SGHAT and CDR2 as FQNNGV. The DNA of the CDR3 is TGTGCCAGCAGCCAACCGATGGGGGTTGAAGGTTTCTTT. Protein sequence: CASSQPMGVEGFF.

A remark on this clonotype: A much larger clone differs by one base, so this may be a read error. This chain connects TRBV6-1 to TRBJ2-3, with D possibly called TRBD1 or TRBD2 (6 bases each). The CDR3 has 13 amino acids. The germline V gene encodes CDR1 MNHNS and CDR2 SASEGT. This CDR3 is CTSRGGPTDTQYF. The CDR3 region has the DNA TGTACCAGCAGAGGGGGGCCGACAGATACGCAGTATTTT.

Notes on this clonotype: Germline and junction disagree at one end, which may indicate a read error. The chain recombines TRBV20-1 with TRBJ1-6, with a weak D call TRBD1 (6 bases). CDR3 length equals 13 residues. Germline-derived CDR1 and CDR2 are DFQATT and SNEGSKA (reference sequence). The CDR3 DNA is TGCAGTGCGCAGGACAGTTATAATTCACCCCTCCGCTTT. This encodes CSAQDSYNSPLRF.

This clonotype has just a few counts. The rearrangement links TRBV18 to TRBJ1-3; possible D gene TRBD1, 6 bases. The germline CDR1 and CDR2 sequences are KGHSH and LQKENI. This CDR3 region has 16 residues. The V end was cut by 8 bases, the J end by 11 bases, with 28 bases between. CDR3 residues: CASLPLYDRRPRAIYF. Here the CDR3 DNA reads TGTGCCAGCCTACCCCTTTATGACAGGCGCCCACGCGCCATATATTTT.

There are many counts of this clonotype. The CDR3 is CATGRGVGNTIYF. The DNA for the CDR3 is TGTGCCACTGGGCGGGGAGTTGGAAACACCATATATTTT. V is TRBV7-8 and J is TRBJ1-3; D unresolved. Germline lookup yields CDR1 SGHVS and CDR2 FQNEAQ. The CDR3 is 13 amino acids. V lost 10 bases and J 3 bases, leaving 13 bases between the germline ends.

This clonotype appeared many times. J is TRBJ2-5 and V is TRBV3-1; 10 bases agree with TRBD2. V was pared by 2 bases and J by 0 bases, with 3 bases of the junction left unmatched. Germline V gene data show CDR1 as LGHDT and CDR2 as YNNKEL (reference sequence). This CDR3 is 16 amino acids long. CDR3 nucleotide sequence: TGTGCCAGCAGCCAAACTAGCGGGGCCGACCAAGAGACCCAGTACTTC. Translation: CASSQTSGADQETQYF.

Notes on this clonotype: A read error is possible here, since a much larger clone lies one base away. The gene calls are TRBV14 and TRBJ2-3; D may be TRBD2 (5 bases). CDR1 and CDR2 from the germline V gene are SGHDN and FVKESK. This CDR3 region has 18 residues. V lost 3 bases to trimming and J lost 1 base, with 20 bases between them. CDR3 residues: CASSHSPPAGIRTDTQYF. CDR3 in DNA: TGTGCCAGCAGCCATTCCCCCCCCGCCGGGATTCGCACAGATACGCAGTATTTT.

This clonotype occurred a few times. The rearrangement uses TRBV20-1 and TRBJ2-5; TRBD1 is a possible D gene (6 bases). The germline CDR1 and CDR2 sequences are DFQATT and SNEGSKA (reference sequence). The CDR3 loop spans 13 amino acids. V was clipped by 0 bases and J by 5 bases, with 10 bases between them. This chain's CDR3 is CSAREGARETQYF. The DNA for the CDR3 is TGCAGTGCTAGAGAGGGGGCTCGGGAGACCCAGTACTTC.

This clonotype was counted ten times or more. The chain has TRBV11-2 and TRBJ1-2; D is unclear. Germline lookup yields CDR1 SGHAT and CDR2 FQNNGV. The CDR3 has 15 amino acids. The ends were cut back, 0 bases at V and 4 bases at J, with 12 bases in the middle. CDR3 amino acids: CASSLDPAASYGYTF. The DNA of the CDR3 is TGTGCCAGCAGCTTAGACCCAGCAGCGAGCTATGGCTACACCTTC.

This clonotype was seen many times. The chain has TRBV20-1 and TRBJ1-2; D is uncertain. With 1 base removed from V and 8 bases from J, the gap between germline ends came to 17 bases. This CDR3 contains 14 residues. Germline V gives CDR1 DFQATT, CDR2 SNEGSKA (reference sequence). The CDR3: CSARAQDGVWGYTF. The CDR3, as DNA: TGCAGTGCTAGAGCTCAGGACGGTGTATGGGGCTACACCTTC.

The sample holds many counts of this clonotype. Germline is not matched at one junction end, which may reflect a read error. The CDR3 DNA sequence: TGTGCCAGCAGTTATGTCGACGGGGGGAACACTGAAGCTTTCTTT. Translation gives CASSYVDGGNTEAFF. The chain is built from TRBV10-3 and TRBJ1-1; TRBD1 is a possible D gene (5 bases). The CDR3 covers 15 residues. Per the germline V gene, CDR1 is ENHRY and CDR2 is SYGVKD.

The rearrangement links TRBV3-1 to TRBJ1-1, with D perhaps TRBD1 (5 bases). The CDR3 totals 13 residues. CDR1 and CDR2 from the germline V gene are LGHDT and YNNKEL (reference sequence). Deletions cut 2 bases from V and 4 bases from J, with 8 bases between. The CDR3 nucleotides read TGTGCCAGCAGCCAACATGGGGCCACTGAAGCTTTCTTT. Protein product: CASSQHGATEAFF. Variable domain in full (rest from reference TRBV3-1 and TRBJ1-1): DTAVSQTPKYLVTQMGNDKSIKCEQNLGHDTMYWYKQDSKKFLKIMFSYNNKELIINETVPNRFSPKSPDKAHLNLHINSLELGDSAVYFCASSQHGATEAFFGQGTRLTVV.